The 32 T cell receptor beta chains reported below all come from one sample, sequenced in a study of T cells in Graves' hyperthyroidism and ophthalmopathy. Authors of the study amplified TCR beta CDR3 regions from RNA transcripts. First-round RT-PCR of the TCR CDR3 relied on the HTBI primer set. One entry per CDR3 protein, called by TCRdb with MiXCR from the multiplex PCR reads. The sample has approximately 370,000 distinct CDR3 sequences; 15% are singletons. Sequencing used blood. All receptors come from a woman aged 25 to 39 with Graves' hyperthyroidism.

This clonotype occurred many times. The chain is built from TRBV12-3 or TRBV12-4 and TRBJ2-2, with 8 bases identical to TRBD1. The V gene end was trimmed by 5 bases and the J gene end by 5 bases; junction bases not matched to a gene: 7. The CDR3 is 15 residues long. CDR3 amino acids: CASSTDRGWTGELFF. In DNA, the CDR3 is TGTGCCAGCAGTACCGACAGGGGTTGGACCGGGGAGCTGTTTTTT.

V is TRBV28 and J is TRBJ1-5, with 7 nucleotides matching TRBD1. V trimming: 1 base; J trimming: 5 bases; junction bases outside the gene matches: 8. Germline V gives CDR1 MDHEN, CDR2 SYDVKM. This CDR3 comprises 16 residues. CDR3 in amino acids: CASSLFGTGEDQPQHF. CDR3 sequence (DNA): TGTGCCAGCAGTTTATTTGGTACAGGGGAAGATCAGCCCCAGCATTTT.

This clonotype was detected only a few times. This sequence joins TRBV19 and TRBJ2-5, with D possibly called TRBD1 or TRBD2 (5 bases each). Germline values: CDR1 LNHDA, CDR2 SQIVND (reference sequence). Between the trimmed V and J ends, which lost 2 bases and 2 bases, there was a span of 12 bases. CDR3 length: 15 residues. CDR3 region: CASSIWGSRQETQYF. The CDR3 bases are TGTGCCAGTAGTATATGGGGGAGTCGGCAAGAGACCCAGTACTTC. Drawing the rest from reference TRBV19 and TRBJ2-5, the complete variable domain is DGGITQSPKYLFRKEGQNVTLSCEQNLNHDAMYWYRQDPGQGLRLIYYSQIVNDFQKGDIAEGYSVSREKKESFPLTVTSAQKNPTAFYLCASSIWGSRQETQYFGPGTRLLVL.

CDR3 nucleotide sequence: TGTGCCAGCAGTCGGACTAGCGGGAGTGACCCAGATGAGCAGTTCTTC. It yields the protein CASSRTSGSDPDEQFF. The chain couples TRBV12-3 or TRBV12-4 to TRBJ2-1, with TRBD2 matching over 13 bases. The CDR3 is 16 amino acids. The junction had 9 bases not matched to a gene; V was cut back by 5 bases and J by 8 bases.

This clonotype has at least ten counts. The V and J genes are TRBV2 and TRBJ1-1, with D possibly TRBD1 on 5 matching bases. Looked up from germline, CDR1 is SNHLY and CDR2 is FYNNEI. Trimming left V 8 bases short and J 1 base short, with 20 bases between. The CDR3 spans 16 residues. The CDR3 protein is CASGDEARGGNTEAFF. CDR3 nucleotides: TGTGCCAGCGGGGACGAGGCTCGGGGAGGGAACACTGAAGCTTTCTTT.

This clonotype was seen more than once but under ten times. The chain employs TRBV27 and TRBJ1-3, with no clear D. V was shortened by 4 bases and J by 0 bases, with 7 bases between the two germline ends. The germline CDR1 and CDR2 sequences are MNHEY and SMNVEV (reference sequence). This CDR3 has 14 residues. The CDR3 nucleotides are TGTGCCAGCAGTTCCCCGGGCTCTGGAAACACCATATATTTT. Translation: CASSSPGSGNTIYF.

This clonotype was picked up many times. This chain joins TRBV7-2 and TRBJ2-1; 9 positions match TRBD1. The CDR3 runs 16 residues. Germline CDR1 and CDR2: SGHTA and FQGNSA. Losses at the gene ends were 5 bases for V and 2 bases for J; bases not matched to a gene: 7. In DNA form, the CDR3 reads TGTGCCAGCAGCCTAAGGGGACAGGGACCCTACAATGAGCAGTTCTTC. As protein: CASSLRGQGPYNEQFF.

This clonotype was seen a handful of times. The genes are TRBV7-2 and TRBJ2-1, with TRBD1 identical over 7 bases. The trim removed 5 bases at V and 4 bases at J, leaving 5 bases unmatched. CDR1 and CDR2 (germline): SGHTA, FQGNSA. The CDR3 consists of 14 residues. The CDR3 DNA reads as TGTGCCAGCAGCACTACGGGACAGTACAATGAGCAGTTCTTC. Translated, it gives CASSTTGQYNEQFF.

The rearrangement links TRBV5-1 to TRBJ2-1; TRBD1 might be the D (5 bases). V lost 0 bases and J lost 5, with 15 bases in between. Germline-derived CDR1 and CDR2 are SGHRS and YFSETQ. The CDR3 spans 16 residues. The CDR3 DNA reads TGCGCCAGCAGCTTGGCCAAGGGTAAAGGGGACAATGAGCAGTTCTTC. Translated, it gives CASSLAKGKGDNEQFF.

This clonotype has a handful of counts. The chain recombines TRBV18 with TRBJ2-7; 12 positions match TRBD2. This CDR3 has 14 residues. CDR1 and CDR2 from the germline V gene are KGHSH and LQKENI. V gave up 6 bases and J gave up 6 bases; unmatched junction bases: 6. The CDR3 nucleotides read TGTGCCAGCTCGCTAGCGGGAGGGGCCGGCGAGCAGTACTTC. This gives the protein CASSLAGGAGEQYF.

This clonotype was seen many times. This chain connects TRBV30 to TRBJ2-5; 7 bases line up with TRBD1. The trim removed 3 bases at V and 10 bases at J, leaving 11 bases unmatched. Germline CDR1 reads GTSNPN; CDR2 reads SVGIG (reference sequence). The CDR3 runs 13 residues. The CDR3 DNA reads TGTGCCTGGAGAGGGGGCAACCTCGGAGGCCAGTACTTC. This encodes CAWRGGNLGGQYF.

V gene TRBV24-1 combines with J gene TRBJ1-2, with unresolved D. The CDR3 totals 12 residues. V was clipped by 3 bases and J by 8 bases, with 9 bases between them. From germline, CDR1 is KGHDR and CDR2 SFDVKD. CDR3 sequence reads: CATSDPGRGYTF. The CDR3 DNA sequence: TGTGCCACCAGTGATCCAGGAAGGGGCTACACCTTC.

The chain has TRBV30 and TRBJ1-4; D unresolved. The V end was cut by 2 bases, the J end by 8 bases, with 6 bases between. Germline V gives CDR1 GTSNPN, CDR2 SVGIG (reference sequence). The CDR3 is 11 residues long. CDR3 nucleotide sequence: TGTGCCTGGAGTAAGGAGGAAAAACTGTTTTTT. This translates into CAWSKEEKLFF.

V gene TRBV27 combines with J gene TRBJ2-7; the D gene is possibly TRBD1 (5 bases). The germline V gene has CDR1 MNHEY and CDR2 SMNVEV (reference sequence). This CDR3 is 14 amino acids long. V was trimmed by 2 bases and J by 6 bases, leaving 14 bases between them. The CDR3 bases are TGTGCCAGCAGTTTAACTTGGGCAGGGTCCGAGCAGTACTTC. This codes for CASSLTWAGSEQYF.

The chain recombines TRBV25-1 with TRBJ2-1, with 9 bases matching TRBD1. This CDR3 region has 14 residues. V shed 6 bases, J shed 7 bases, and the junction held 7 bases outside the gene matches. CDR1 and CDR2 from the germline V gene are MGHDK and SYGVNS. This chain's CDR3 is CASSTQGARNEQFF. DNA of the CDR3: TGTGCCAGCAGCACACAGGGGGCGCGGAATGAGCAGTTCTTC. Supplemented by reference TRBV25-1 and TRBJ2-1, the full variable domain reads EADIYQTPRYLVIGTGKKITLECSQTMGHDKMYWYQQDPGMELHLIHYSYGVNSTEKGDLSSESTVSRIRTEHFPLTLESARPSHTSQYLCASSTQGARNEQFFGPGTRLTVL.

CDR3 sequence (DNA): TGCAGTGCTAGAGATTACTATACTAATGAAAAACTGTTTTTT. Encoded protein: CSARDYYTNEKLFF. The V gene is TRBV20-1, the J gene TRBJ1-4; D uncertain. V was trimmed by 0 bases and J by 2 bases, leaving 7 bases between them. The germline V gene has CDR1 DFQATT and CDR2 SNEGSKA (reference sequence). The CDR3 has 14 residues.

The chain has TRBV5-6 and TRBJ1-5; 11 positions match TRBD1. There are 15 residues in the CDR3. Germline-derived CDR1 and CDR2 are SGHDT and YYEEEE. Unmatched junction bases numbered 8, after V lost 4 bases and J lost 8 bases. This CDR3 reads CASSRDRGGNEPQHF. The CDR3 nucleotides are TGTGCCAGCAGCAGGGACAGGGGGGGGAATGAGCCCCAGCATTTT. Based on the CDR3 plus reference TRBV5-6 and TRBJ1-5, the full variable domain is DAGVTQSPTHLIKTRGQQVTLRCSPKSGHDTVSWYQQALGQGPQFIFQYYEEEERQRGNFPDRFSGHQFPNYSSELNVNALLLGDSALYLCASSRDRGGNEPQHFGDGTRLSIL.

This clonotype has a count of ten or more. The gene calls are TRBV7-2 and TRBJ1-1, with TRBD1 as a possible D gene (5 bases). Germline V CDR1 and CDR2: SGHTA, FQGNSA. The CDR3 sequence is 14 residues long. V dropped 4 bases and J dropped 4 bases, with 13 bases sitting between them. The CDR3 sequence: CASSWGRLGTEAFF. For the CDR3, the DNA is TGTGCCAGCAGCTGGGGCCGCCTGGGCACTGAAGCTTTCTTT. Together with reference TRBV7-2 and TRBJ1-1, the CDR3 gives the full variable domain: GAGVSQSPSNKVTEKGKDVELRCDPISGHTALYWYRQSLGQGLEFLIYFQGNSAPDKSGLPSDRFSAERTGGSVSTLTIQRTQQEDSAVYLCASSWGRLGTEAFFGQGTRLTVV.

Ten or more counts support this clonotype. The rearrangement links TRBV13 to TRBJ2-7; D remains ambiguous. Germline CDR1 is PRHDT and CDR2 is FYEKMQ (reference sequence). Trimming stripped 5 bases from V and 0 bases from J, with 8 bases between. CDR3 length: 13 amino acids. This CDR3 reads CASSRKGSYEQYF. As DNA, the CDR3 is TGTGCCAGCAGCCGGAAGGGCTCCTACGAGCAGTACTTC.

This clonotype was counted at least ten times. The genes are TRBV4-1 and TRBJ2-3; TRBD1 matches at 9 bases. The CDR3 is 16 amino acids. With 5 bases clipped from V and 4 bases from J, the junction kept 10 bases outside the gene matches. CDR1 is MGHRA and CDR2 is YSYEKL in the germline V gene. The CDR3 region has the DNA TGCGCCAGCAGCGAAATGGACAGGGGTTTCCCAGATACGCAGTATTTT. Translating it yields CASSEMDRGFPDTQYF.

This clonotype occurred a few times. This sequence joins TRBV28 and TRBJ1-5, with TRBD1 as a possible D gene (5 bases). Per the germline V gene, CDR1 is MDHEN and CDR2 is SYDVKM. The CDR3 is 15 amino acids. V shed 8 bases and J shed 3 bases, with 17 bases lying between them. In nucleotides, the CDR3 is TGTGCCAGCTTCCGGGGCGGTGTGGACAATCAGCCCCAGCATTTT. Residues: CASFRGGVDNQPQHF.

This clonotype has just a few counts. The V and J genes are TRBV20-1 and TRBJ2-1, with D unclear. Germline V gene sequence: CDR1 DFQATT, CDR2 SNEGSKA (reference sequence). V lost 6 bases and J 0 bases, leaving 15 bases between the germline ends. CDR3 length: 15 residues. In DNA form, the CDR3 reads TGCAGTGCCAGCGACTCCGGCGGCTCCTACAATGAGCAGTTCTTC. It specifies CSASDSGGSYNEQFF.

This clonotype was seen repeatedly, ten times or more. The chain joins TRBV5-1 to TRBJ1-1; D might be TRBD1 (5 bases). The CDR3 consists of 15 residues. In germline, CDR1 is SGHRS, CDR2 YFSETQ. Trimming took 4 bases from V and 5 from J, leaving 18 bases between them. CDR3 DNA sequence: TGCGCCAGCAGCCTACCCGGTGGGGCTTGGACTGAAGCTTTCTTT. This encodes CASSLPGGAWTEAFF.

This clonotype has at least ten counts. J is TRBJ1-2 and V is TRBV9; perhaps TRBD1 as D (5 bases). From germline, CDR1 is SGDLS and CDR2 YYNGEE. The CDR3 length is 14 residues. Trimming cost V 0 bases and J 8 bases, with 14 bases left between them. The CDR3 nucleotides are TGTGCCAGCAGCGTAGTCGAAGGGGCGAAGGGCTACACCTTC. Its translation is CASSVVEGAKGYTF.

This clonotype appeared many times. DNA of the CDR3: TGCAGTGCTAGGAAGAGAGGACAGGTCCACTCTGGGGCCAACGTCCTGACTTTC. Protein sequence: CSARKRGQVHSGANVLTF. The chain recombines TRBV20-1 with TRBJ2-6, with 7 bases identical to TRBD1. In germline, CDR1 is DFQATT, CDR2 SNEGSKA (reference sequence). This CDR3 is built from 18 residues. V lost 3 bases, J lost 0 bases, and 11 bases stayed unmatched.

This clonotype occurred a few times. The V gene is TRBV12-3 or TRBV12-4, the J gene TRBJ1-4; D is uncertain. With 6 bases removed from V and 8 bases from J, the gap between germline ends came to 13 bases. The CDR3 extends over 13 amino acids. CDR3 DNA: TGTGCCAGCAGGGGCACGGTTGAAGAAAAACTGTTTTTT. It translates to CASRGTVEEKLFF.

This clonotype was observed many times. The CDR3 sequence is CASSSQGSGSPYNEQFF. In nucleotides, the CDR3 is TGTGCCAGCAGCTCCCAGGGTAGCGGGAGCCCTTACAATGAGCAGTTCTTC. The rearrangement joins TRBV7-2 to TRBJ2-1; 9 nucleotides line up with TRBD2. Trimming removed 4 bases from V and 4 bases from J; junction bases left unmatched: 11. From germline, CDR1 is SGHTA and CDR2 FQGNSA. The CDR3 sequence is 17 residues long.

The rearrangement uses TRBV5-1 and TRBJ2-5, with unresolved D. The CDR3 contains 14 residues. V lost 5 bases and J 5 bases, leaving 16 bases between the germline ends. The V gene's germline CDR1 is SGHRS and CDR2 YFSETQ. The CDR3 DNA reads TGCGCCAGCAGGGAAGGTCGGCTAGGGGAGACCCAGTACTTC. This encodes CASREGRLGETQYF.

In regard to this clonotype: A much larger clonotype is one base distant, so this may be a read error. The genes are TRBV12-3 or TRBV12-4 and TRBJ1-1; maybe TRBD1 (6 bases). The CDR3 totals 17 residues. The CDR3 reads CAGSYTISRTANTEAFF. CDR3 sequence (DNA): TGTGCCGGCAGTTACACAATCAGCCGGACAGCGAACACTGAAGCTTTCTTT.

This clonotype was seen repeatedly, ten times or more. V usage is TRBV11-2 and J usage is TRBJ2-7, with TRBD1 matching over 11 bases. Germline V CDR1 and CDR2: SGHAT, FQNNGV. CDR3 length: 14 amino acids. Trimming at V came to 5 bases and at J to 3 bases, leaving 3 bases not matched to a gene. CDR3 DNA sequence: TGTGCCAGCAGCGCCGGGACAGGGGGCTACGAGCAGTACTTC. It is translated as CASSAGTGGYEQYF.

This clonotype was seen a few times. Germline is not matched at one junction end, which may reflect a read error. As DNA, the CDR3 is TGTGCCAGCAGGGAAGGGGCTCGAGGCTACACCTTC. This encodes CASREGARGYTF. The genes are TRBV2 and TRBJ1-2; TRBD1 is a possible D gene (5 bases). CDR1 and CDR2 from the germline V gene are SNHLY and FYNNEI. This CDR3 is built from 12 residues.

There are many counts of this clonotype. This chain joins TRBV3-1 and TRBJ2-3; maybe TRBD2 (6 bases). The germline V gene has CDR1 LGHDT and CDR2 YNNKEL (reference sequence). The CDR3 loop spans 17 amino acids. Trimming took 3 bases from V and 2 from J, leaving 18 bases between them. The CDR3 DNA reads as TGTGCCAGCAGCCAGTGGGACTCTTCGCTCGCCACAGATACGCAGTATTTT. Amino acids: CASSQWDSSLATDTQYF.